This T cell receptor (beta chain) was captured in a study of early T cells in non-severe SARS-CoV-2 infection (TCRdb year 2021). In terms of the full investigation: TCR sequencing used bulk RNA from unsorted whole blood, so alpha and beta chains could not be paired. What the research found in general, with its limitations: VDJdb matching was skewed toward anti-spike CD8 responses and likely underestimated virus-specific expansions, missing private and CD4 specificities.

Set within a cohort of healthcare workers in London, UK, this nested case-control study involved weekly PCR testing of nasopharyngeal swabs along with blood sampling. Healthcare workers were recruited during the week of the UK lockdown, between 23 and 31 March 2020, and followed weekly for up to 16 weeks. Libraries were constructed by 5' RACE. The instrument given in TCRdb is NextSeq 500. To correct for sequencing error and PCR bias, the TCR library protocol tagged individual cDNA molecules with unique molecular identifiers. Both TCR alpha and beta chains were sequenced, and tight co-correlation was observed between alpha and beta sequence abundances in each sample. Processing in the source paper ran as follows. Decombinator V4 was used to perform V gene, J gene and CDR3 annotation of TCR sequences. Expanded TCRs were defined as changing significantly between any two time points under a Poisson model with p below 0.0001. TCR abundances were normalised to the total number of TCRs sequenced per sample and were expressed as counts per million. A search of VDJdb, accessed on 1 November 2021, was run for TCRs annotated to CMV, EBV and SARS-CoV-2, with TCRs annotated for multiple antigens excluded. TCRdb applied fastp at Q25 and MiXCR to the public reads, then kept only in-frame beta chains. CDR3 protein sequences are deduplicated, and each keeps its most common genes and DNA. The V and J calls and clone size are TCRdb's, not the authors'. This sample lists about 67,000 distinct CDR3 sequences; under 14% were detected once. Less than 5% of the sample is held by the ten biggest clonotypes.

At least ten counts were recorded for this clonotype. It lacks a known antigen. Base qualities are missing; no much larger clone stands one base away. This receptor was identified in an adult who was a healthcare worker with PCR-confirmed SARS-CoV-2 infection or an uninfected control (not recorded which). The sample comprised whole blood.

DNA sequence: TGCGCCAGCAGCCTAACGCGGGATTCACCCCTCCACTTT. This translates into CASSLTRDSPLHF. The V and J segments used are TRBV5-1 and TRBJ1-6, with the D gene not clear enough to name. The cysteine opens and the phenylalanine closes a CDR3 of 13 amino acids. The DNA shown is the 39-base CDR3, in frame from base 1. Trimming takes 4 bases from V and 8 bases from J, and the germline ends sit 10 bases apart. CDR1 is given as SGHRS and CDR2 as YFSETQ, both from the germline V gene.